The following is a TCR beta chain sequence with its context. This sample was included in a study of T-cell reconstitution after alpha-beta-depleted transplantation in children. Researchers prepared the TCRbeta library using unique molecular identifiers, the study reports. TCRdb used MiXCR to reprocess the PCR reads, holding one entry per CDR3 protein. The sample comprises over 150,000 distinct CDR3 sequences, 13% to 15% of which are singletons, and roughly 13% rests with the top ten. The germline V and J ends were trimmed by 4 bases and 3 bases, with 12 bases remaining between them. Germline-derived CDR1 and CDR2 are SQVTM and ANQGSEA. The CDR3 loop spans 13 amino acids.

This TCR came from a human donor who donated a stem cell graft to a child with acute lymphoblastic leukemia. The chain is built from TRBV29-1 and TRBJ1-1; D gene uncertain. The specimen comprised PBMCs from the stem cell graft donor, sampled from the stem cell graft. DNA for the CDR3: TGCAGCGTTGGAATTCGGAAAGACACTGAAGCTTTCTTT. Amino acids: CSVGIRKDTEAFF. The full variable domain, its missing parts supplied by reference TRBV29-1 and TRBJ1-1, is SAVISQKPSRDICQRGTSLTIQCQVDSQVTMMFWYRQQPGQSLTLIATANQGSEATYESGFVIDKFPISRPNLTFSTLTVSNMSPEDSSIYLCSVGIRKDTEAFFGQGTRLTVV.